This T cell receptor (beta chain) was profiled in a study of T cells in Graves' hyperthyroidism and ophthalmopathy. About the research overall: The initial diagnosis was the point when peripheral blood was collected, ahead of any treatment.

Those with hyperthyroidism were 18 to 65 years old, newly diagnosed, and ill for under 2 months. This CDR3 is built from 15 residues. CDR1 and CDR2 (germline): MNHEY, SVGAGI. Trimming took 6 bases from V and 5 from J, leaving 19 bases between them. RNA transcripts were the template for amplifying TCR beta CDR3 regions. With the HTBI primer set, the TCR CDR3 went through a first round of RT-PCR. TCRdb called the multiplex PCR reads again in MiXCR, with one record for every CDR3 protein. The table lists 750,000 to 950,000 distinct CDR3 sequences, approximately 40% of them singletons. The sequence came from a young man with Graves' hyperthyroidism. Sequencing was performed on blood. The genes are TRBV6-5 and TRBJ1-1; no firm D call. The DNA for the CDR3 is TGTGCCAGCAGATACGCCAGGCAGCCTCGGACTGAAGCTTTCTTT. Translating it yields CASRYARQPRTEAFF.